This entry describes one T cell receptor beta chain. The entry originates in a study of blood T cell repertoires in COVID-19. The repertoire was sequenced with immunoSEQ multiplex PCR; TCRdb's copy has only in-frame clones and lacks some. This table has a few hundred thousand clones, 70% to 90% appearing once. Sequencing was done on a sample of PBMCs or T cells enriched from blood (not recorded which). This receptor was taken from a woman aged 45-65 years who had recovered from COVID-19.

This CDR3 is CATLGSFSGNTIYF. The CDR3, as DNA: TGTGCCACTTTGGGCAGCTTCTCTGGAAACACCATATATTTT. The chain recombines TRBV28 with TRBJ1-3; D is unclear. The germline V gene has CDR1 MDHEN and CDR2 SYDVKM. The length of the CDR3 is 14 residues. V lost 10 bases, J lost 0 bases, and 13 bases lay in between.